The subject of this entry is one T cell receptor (beta chain). Its antigen is still unknown. This sample is drawn from a study of cytomegalovirus exposure and HLA in healthy donors. Study at large: The same platform was used for the 110 or so validation repertoires and the 600 to 850 first-cohort repertoires, a later analysis reported. General study results and limits: Among TCR sequences, most were rare, though some public TCRs appeared in many donors.

This CDR3 is built from 14 residues. The V gene end was trimmed by 3 bases and the J gene end by 2 bases; junction bases not matched to a gene: 1. The germline CDR1 and CDR2 sequences are SEHNR and FQNEAQ (reference sequence). The protocol was immunoSEQ multiplex PCR, while the TCRdb copy is restricted to in-frame clones and leaves out a portion. The sample has more than 95,000 clones, approximately 90% seen once; the top ten hold about 4.5%. The sequenced sample was PBMCs. The receptor's source is a man between 18 and 29 years old in good health and CMV-seropositive. The V and J genes are TRBV7-9 and TRBJ2-5, with TRBD2 matching 9 bases. DNA for the CDR3: TGTGCCAGCAGCTTTACTAGCGGGCAAGAGACCCAGTACTTC. Translated, it gives CASSFTSGQETQYF.